These 2 T cell receptor beta chains came from one sample sequenced in a study of blood T cell repertoires in COVID-19. Here immunoSEQ multiplex PCR was the method, and the copy in TCRdb shows in-frame clones only, minus some. The sample has approximately 300,000 clones; 75% to 90% are singletons. Input material: PBMCs or T cells enriched from blood (not recorded which). These receptors were obtained from a woman in her twenties or thirties who had been exposed to COVID-19.

The CDR3 is CASSLRVGTDTQYF. For the CDR3, the DNA is TGTGCCAGCAGCCTACGGGTGGGCACAGATACGCAGTATTTT. The chain carries TRBV7-8 and TRBJ2-3; D uncertain. Trimming pared 5 bases from V and 1 base from J, leaving 10 bases between. The CDR3 is 14 residues long. Germline CDR1 reads SGHVS; CDR2 reads FQNEAQ.

This clone was seen only a few times. The chain employs TRBV28 and TRBJ1-6; D ambiguous. V shed 3 bases and J shed 10 bases, with 4 bases lying between them. CDR1 MDHEN and CDR2 SYDVKM come from the germline V gene. CDR3 length: 11 residues. CDR3 DNA: TGTGCCAGCAGTTTCCAATCACCCCTCCACTTT. Protein product: CASSFQSPLHF.